The clone carrying this TCR beta chain was observed a handful of times. The target antigen is unknown. This record belongs to a study of human T cells and chemical hapten exposure. Study information: Small pooled library volume differences mainly caused per-sample TCR yield variation.

Whole blood, unfractionated, served as the material for total RNA extraction. Germline V CDR1 and CDR2: SGHRS, YFSETQ. This CDR3 is built from 15 residues. V shed 3 bases and J shed 5 bases, with 17 bases lying between them. Individual cDNA molecules each carried unique molecular identifiers attached by the library. TCRdb recomputed calls from the reads with MiXCR, one row per CDR3 protein. The sample holds about 120,000 distinct CDR3 sequences, over 7.5% seen once. Study-level findings and limits: There was no change with DPC sensitization in TCRs above 1 in 1000 frequency.

The TCR originated in a human donor in good health. Some clones in this sample may be carry-over from other donors' samples. This sequence joins TRBV5-1 and TRBJ2-5; D perhaps matches TRBD1 (5 bases). Material for sequencing was whole blood. CDR3: CASSYRQPYWETQYF. CDR3 coding DNA: TGCGCCAGCAGCTACAGACAGCCCTACTGGGAGACCCAGTACTTC.